The T cell receptor beta chain under discussion was sequenced for a study of CD8+ T cells in alopecia areata. Overall study findings and caveats: Possibly as an HLA-related effect, TCR sharing across patients appeared less clear than in mice. A large proportion of expanded lesional clones were detected persisting in scalp and blood during tofacitinib.

This CDR3 contains 15 residues. Per the germline V gene, CDR1 is GTSNPN and CDR2 is SVGIG (reference sequence). V was shortened by 3 bases and J by 6 bases, with 19 bases between the two germline ends. Treatment here: oral pan-JAK inhibitor, 5-10 mg twice daily. Researchers gathered lesional scalp punch biopsies and peripheral blood from patients with alopecia areata. RNA was extracted and reverse transcribed into cDNA as the sequencing template. TCRdb's copy holds only in-frame clones and misses some; the assay was immunoSEQ multiplex PCR. The data show fewer than 250,000 clones, approximately 45% seen once. With respect to this clone: Antigen: not known.

Sequences were derived from CD4+ T cells sorted from blood, sampled at approximately week 37, from a patient treated with tofacitinib. This chain uses TRBV30 with TRBJ2-3; TRBD1 might be the D (5 bases). The receptor was isolated from a human donor with alopecia areata. CDR3 protein: CAWSPGSLSVDTQYF. For the CDR3, the DNA is TGTGCCTGGAGCCCAGGGTCCCTTTCTGTGGATACGCAGTATTTT.